These 3 T cell receptor beta chains originate from one sample sequenced in a study of T cell changes during pregnancy in multiple sclerosis. Sequencing used immunoSEQ multiplex PCR; TCRdb keeps in-frame clones, though not all of them. The sample carries around 110,000 clones, about 89% recorded once. The sample in question was peripheral blood, obtained before pregnancy. These receptors were collected from a female donor with multiple sclerosis, enrolled in a pregnancy study.

The V call is TRBV30, the J call TRBJ1-2; D is perhaps TRBD1 (6 bases). The germline V gene encodes CDR1 GTSNPN and CDR2 SVGIG (reference sequence). V was shortened by 6 bases and J by 4 bases, with 12 bases between the two germline ends. The CDR3 consists of 12 residues. CDR3 region: CACTGIFYGYTF. CDR3 DNA: TGTGCCTGCACAGGGATTTTCTATGGCTACACCTTC.

The chain employs TRBV10-3 and TRBJ1-1; 7 positions match TRBD1. Germline CDR1 ENHRY, CDR2 SYGVKD. With V trimmed by 3 bases and J by 2 bases, 3 bases remained unmatched. This CDR3 contains 14 residues. This CDR3 reads CAISDRQGNTEAFF. The CDR3 DNA follows: TGTGCCATCAGTGACCGACAGGGTAACACTGAAGCTTTCTTT.

This chain links TRBV21-1 with TRBJ2-7; TRBD2 reflects the table's D call only, with no check against the DNA. TRBV21-1 is classified as a pseudogene. The CDR3 length is 20 residues. CDR3 coding DNA: TGTGCCAGCAGCAAAACCCGGTTGACTAGCGGGAGGGCTAAATCCTACGAGCAGTACTTC. Translation gives CASSKTRLTSGRAKSYEQYF.